The 4 T cell receptor beta chains in this list originate from one sample, sequenced in a study of blood T cell repertoires in COVID-19 (dated by TCRdb to between 2020 and 2021). Libraries were built with the immunoSEQ multiplex PCR assay. Imported from immuneACCESS, the table was reduced by TCRdb to in-frame sequences with V and J called. These copies leave out some clones; in studies compared against another copy, an unresolved V gene accounts for under half, and the cause of the remainder is not known. The sample table shows about 280,000 clones, and roughly 86% are seen once. The biggest ten clones account for 0.75% to 1% of the sample. Sample: PBMCs or T cells enriched from blood (not recorded which). The receptor source for this set is a woman aged 25 to 39 who had recovered from COVID-19.

The chain uses TRBV2 and TRBJ1-2; perhaps TRBD1 as D (5 bases). The CDR3 consists of 15 residues. Germline loops: CDR1 SNHLY, CDR2 FYNNEI. The ends were cut back, 4 bases at V and 6 bases at J, with 18 bases in the middle. The CDR3 loop is CASSGRVLGSDGYTF. The CDR3 nucleotides are TGTGCCAGCAGTGGCAGGGTTTTAGGGTCGGATGGCTACACCTTC.

The gene calls are TRBV6-5 and TRBJ1-2; D gene unclear. Trimming took off 5 bases at V and 7 bases at J, with 11 bases between the two ends. Germline lookup yields CDR1 MNHEY and CDR2 SVGAGI. The CDR3 covers 12 residues. The CDR3 bases are TGTGCCAGCAGTCGTTCCAGCGGTGGCTACACCTTC. Its protein product is CASSRSSGGYTF.

The rearrangement joins TRBV5-6 to TRBJ1-5, with D tentatively TRBD1 (6 bases). The CDR3 totals 16 residues. CDR1 and CDR2 (germline): SGHDT, YYEEEE. V was clipped by 1 base and J by 3 bases, with 14 bases between them. The CDR3 spells CASSLRWEGDNQPQHF. The CDR3 DNA sequence: TGTGCCAGCAGCTTGAGGTGGGAGGGGGACAATCAGCCCCAGCATTTT.

CDR3 protein: CAIGLDRGIGSGNTIYF. The CDR3 DNA is TGTGCCATCGGGTTGGACAGGGGAATCGGCTCTGGAAACACCATATATTTT. The V gene is TRBV10-3, the J gene TRBJ1-3; 9 nucleotides match TRBD1. The CDR3 has 17 amino acids. The trim removed 8 bases at V and 0 bases at J, leaving 11 bases unmatched. Germline V lookup: CDR1 ENHRY, CDR2 SYGVKD.